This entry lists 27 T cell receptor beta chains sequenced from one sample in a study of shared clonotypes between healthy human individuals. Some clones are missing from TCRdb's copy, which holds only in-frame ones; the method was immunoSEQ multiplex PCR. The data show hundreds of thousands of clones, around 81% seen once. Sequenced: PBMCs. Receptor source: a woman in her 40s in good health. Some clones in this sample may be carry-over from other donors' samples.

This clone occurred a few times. CDR3 in amino acids: CASSRRRTGRNEKLFF. The DNA of the CDR3 is TGTGCCAGCAGCCGCCGACGGACAGGGAGAAATGAAAAACTGTTTTTT. The rearrangement links TRBV7-9 to TRBJ1-4; 8 bases match TRBD1. In germline, CDR1 is SEHNR, CDR2 FQNEAQ (reference sequence). After removal of 5 bases from V and 5 bases from J, the junction contained 10 bases not matched to a gene. The CDR3 consists of 16 residues.

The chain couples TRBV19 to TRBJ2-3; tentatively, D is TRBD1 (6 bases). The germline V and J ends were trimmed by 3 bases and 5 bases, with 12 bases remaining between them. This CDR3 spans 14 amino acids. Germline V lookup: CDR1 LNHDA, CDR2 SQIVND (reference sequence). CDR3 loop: CASSIGRGIDTQYF. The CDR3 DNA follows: TGTGCCAGTAGTATTGGCAGGGGAATAGATACGCAGTATTTT.

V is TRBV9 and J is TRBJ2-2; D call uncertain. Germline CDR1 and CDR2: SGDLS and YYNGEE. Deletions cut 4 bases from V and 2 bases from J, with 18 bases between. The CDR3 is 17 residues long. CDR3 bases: TGTGCCAGCAGCACACCAACGGGCCAGGCAAACACCGGGGAGCTGTTTTTT. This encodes CASSTPTGQANTGELFF.

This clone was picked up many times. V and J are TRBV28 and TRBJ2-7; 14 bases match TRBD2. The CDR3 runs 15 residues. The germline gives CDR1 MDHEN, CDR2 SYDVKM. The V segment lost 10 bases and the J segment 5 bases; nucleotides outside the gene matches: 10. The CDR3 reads CATMGTSGSLHEQYF. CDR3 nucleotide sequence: TGTGCCACCATGGGGACTAGCGGGAGTCTCCACGAGCAGTACTTC.

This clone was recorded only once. The CDR3 DNA follows: TGTGCCACCAGCAAACTGGGACTAGCGGGGACTAGCACAGATACGCAGTATTTT. This sequence encodes CATSKLGLAGTSTDTQYF. The chain combines TRBV15 with TRBJ2-3; 13 bases match TRBD2. CDR1 is LNHNV, CDR2 YYDKDF, per germline (reference sequence). The CDR3 extends over 18 amino acids. The V gene end was trimmed by 4 bases and the J gene end by 0 bases; junction bases not matched to a gene: 7.

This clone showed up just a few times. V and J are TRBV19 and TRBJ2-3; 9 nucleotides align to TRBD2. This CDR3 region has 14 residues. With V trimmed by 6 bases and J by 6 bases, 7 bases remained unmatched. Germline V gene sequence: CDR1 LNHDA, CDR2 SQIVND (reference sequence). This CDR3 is CASRGREGHDTQYF. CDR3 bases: TGTGCCAGTAGAGGGCGGGAGGGCCATGATACGCAGTATTTT.

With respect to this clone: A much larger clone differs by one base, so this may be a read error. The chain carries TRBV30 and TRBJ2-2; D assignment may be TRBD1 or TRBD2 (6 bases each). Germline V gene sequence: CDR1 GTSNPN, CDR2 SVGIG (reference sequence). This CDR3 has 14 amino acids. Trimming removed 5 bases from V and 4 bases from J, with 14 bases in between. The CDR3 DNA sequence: TGTGCCTGGGACCAGGGGAGGCCCACCGGGGAGCTGTTTTTT. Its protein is CAWDQGRPTGELFF.

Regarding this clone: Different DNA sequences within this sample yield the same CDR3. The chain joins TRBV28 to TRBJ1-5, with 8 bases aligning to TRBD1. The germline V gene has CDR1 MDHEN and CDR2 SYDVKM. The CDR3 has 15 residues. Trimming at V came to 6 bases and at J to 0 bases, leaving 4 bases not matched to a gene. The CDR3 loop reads CASRPDRVSNQPQHF. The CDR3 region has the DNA TGTGCCAGCAGACCGGACAGGGTTAGCAATCAGCCCCAGCATTTT.

This chain's CDR3 is CASSPPDTEAFF. The CDR3 region has the DNA TGTGCCAGCAGCCCCCCCGACACTGAAGCTTTCTTT. The V call is TRBV28, the J call TRBJ1-1, with D hard to call. This CDR3 contains 12 residues. V lost 6 bases, J lost 3 bases, and 8 bases lay in between. Germline values: CDR1 MDHEN, CDR2 SYDVKM. Full variable domain (outside the CDR3, taken from reference TRBV28 and TRBJ1-1): DVKVTQSSRYLVKRTGEKVFLECVQDMDHENMFWYRQDPGLGLRLIYFSYDVKMKEKGDIPEGYSVSREKKERFSLILESASTNQTSMYLCASSPPDTEAFFGQGTRLTVV.

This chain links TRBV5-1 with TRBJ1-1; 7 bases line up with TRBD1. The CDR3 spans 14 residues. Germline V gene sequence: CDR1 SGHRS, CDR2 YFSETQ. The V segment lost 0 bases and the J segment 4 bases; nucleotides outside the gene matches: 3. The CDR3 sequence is CASSLEGQRTEAFF. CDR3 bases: TGCGCCAGCAGCTTGGAGGGACAGCGCACTGAAGCTTTCTTT.

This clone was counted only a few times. The CDR3 sequence is CAWSRDREKLFF. CDR3 bases: TGTGCCTGGTCCCGGGACAGGGAAAAACTGTTTTTT. V gene TRBV30 combines with J gene TRBJ1-4; 8 nucleotides align to TRBD1. Per the germline V gene, CDR1 is GTSNPN and CDR2 is SVGIG (reference sequence). This CDR3 has 12 amino acids. After removal of 5 bases from V and 8 bases from J, the junction contained 4 bases not matched to a gene. Using reference TRBV30 and TRBJ1-4 for the parts outside the CDR3, the full variable domain is SQTIHQWPATLVQPVGSPLSLECTVEGTSNPNLYWYRQAAGRGLQLLFYSVGIGQISSEVPQNLSASRPQDRQFILSSKKLLLSDSGFYLCAWSRDREKLFFGSGTQLSVL.

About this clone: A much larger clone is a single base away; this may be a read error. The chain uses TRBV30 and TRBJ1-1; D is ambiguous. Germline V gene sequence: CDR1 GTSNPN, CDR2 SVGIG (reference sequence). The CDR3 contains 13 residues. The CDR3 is CAWSVRRNTEALF. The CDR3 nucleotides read TGTGCCTGGAGTGTTAGGAGGAACACTGAAGCTCTCTTT.

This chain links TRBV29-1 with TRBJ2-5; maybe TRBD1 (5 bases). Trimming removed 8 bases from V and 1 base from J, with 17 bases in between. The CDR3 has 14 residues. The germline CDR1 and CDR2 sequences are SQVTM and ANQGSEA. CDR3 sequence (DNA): TGCAGCACCGTAAGGGGCTCGGGCCAAGAGACCCAGTACTTC. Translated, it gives CSTVRGSGQETQYF.

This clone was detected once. The CDR3 here is CASSLSNSLFRYGYTF. The CDR3 DNA sequence: TGCGCCAGCAGCTTGTCCAATTCTCTCTTCCGCTATGGCTACACCTTC. The chain is built from TRBV5-1 and TRBJ1-2; D ambiguous. CDR1 and CDR2 (germline): SGHRS, YFSETQ. Trimming stripped 1 base from V and 4 bases from J, with 17 bases between. This CDR3 is 16 amino acids long.

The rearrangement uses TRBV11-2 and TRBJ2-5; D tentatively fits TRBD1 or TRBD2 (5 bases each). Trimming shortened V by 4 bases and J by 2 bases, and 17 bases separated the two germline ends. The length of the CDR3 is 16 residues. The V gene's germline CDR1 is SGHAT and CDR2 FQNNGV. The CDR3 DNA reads TGTGCCAGCAGCTCACGTCCCACCGGGGCTCAAGAGACCCAGTACTTC. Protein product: CASSSRPTGAQETQYF.

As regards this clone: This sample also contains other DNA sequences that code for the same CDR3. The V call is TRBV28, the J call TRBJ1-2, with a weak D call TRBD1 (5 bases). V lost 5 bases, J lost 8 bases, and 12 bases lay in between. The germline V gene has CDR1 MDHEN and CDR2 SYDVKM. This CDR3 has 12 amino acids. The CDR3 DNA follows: TGTGCCAGCAGTCCTCCCGGGGGGGGCTACACCTTC. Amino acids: CASSPPGGGYTF.

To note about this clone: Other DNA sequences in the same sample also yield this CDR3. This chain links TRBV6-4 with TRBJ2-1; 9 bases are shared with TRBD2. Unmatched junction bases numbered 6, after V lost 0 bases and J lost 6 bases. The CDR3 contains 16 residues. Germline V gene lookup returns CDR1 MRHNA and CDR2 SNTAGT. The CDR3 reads CASSDSATSGSNEQFF. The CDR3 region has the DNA TGTGCCAGCAGTGACTCTGCGACTAGCGGAAGCAATGAGCAGTTCTTC.

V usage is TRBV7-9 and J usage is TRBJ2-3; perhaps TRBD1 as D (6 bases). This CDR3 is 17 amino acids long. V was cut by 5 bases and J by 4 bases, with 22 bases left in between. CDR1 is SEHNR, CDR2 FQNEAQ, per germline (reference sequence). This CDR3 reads CASSPKGNRAVADTQYF. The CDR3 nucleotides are TGTGCCAGCAGCCCCAAGGGGAACAGGGCGGTTGCAGATACGCAGTATTTT. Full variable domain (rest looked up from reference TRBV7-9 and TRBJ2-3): DTGVSQNPRHKITKRGQNVTFRCDPISEHNRLYWYRQTLGQGPEFLTYFQNEAQLEKSRLLSDRFSAERPKGSFSTLEIQRTEQGDSAMYLCASSPKGNRAVADTQYFGPGTRLTVL.

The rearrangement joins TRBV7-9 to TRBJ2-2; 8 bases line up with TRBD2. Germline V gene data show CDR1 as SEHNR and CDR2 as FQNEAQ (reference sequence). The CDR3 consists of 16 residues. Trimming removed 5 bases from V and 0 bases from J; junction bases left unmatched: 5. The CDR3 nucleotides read TGTGCCAGCAGCGCAACTAGCGGAGCGAACACCGGGGAGCTGTTTTTT. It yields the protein CASSATSGANTGELFF.

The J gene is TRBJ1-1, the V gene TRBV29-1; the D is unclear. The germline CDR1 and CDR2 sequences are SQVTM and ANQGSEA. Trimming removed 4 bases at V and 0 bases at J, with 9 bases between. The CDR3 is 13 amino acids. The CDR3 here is CSVGFGVNTEAFF. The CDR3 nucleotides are TGCAGCGTTGGGTTCGGGGTGAACACTGAAGCTTTCTTT.

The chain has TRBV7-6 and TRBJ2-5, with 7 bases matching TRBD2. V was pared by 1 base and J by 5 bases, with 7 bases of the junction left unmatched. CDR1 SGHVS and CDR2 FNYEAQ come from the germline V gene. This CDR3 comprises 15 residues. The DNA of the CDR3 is TGTGCCAGCAGCTTAGTCGGGACTACGATGGAGACCCAGTACTTC. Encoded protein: CASSLVGTTMETQYF.

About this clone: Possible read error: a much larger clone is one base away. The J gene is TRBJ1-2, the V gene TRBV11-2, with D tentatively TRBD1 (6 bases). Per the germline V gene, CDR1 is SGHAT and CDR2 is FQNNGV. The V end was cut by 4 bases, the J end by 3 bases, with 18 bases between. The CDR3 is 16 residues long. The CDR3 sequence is CASSSLRQALYYGYTF. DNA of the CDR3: TGTGCCAGCAGCTCATTAAGACAGGCATTGTACTATGGCTACACCTTC.

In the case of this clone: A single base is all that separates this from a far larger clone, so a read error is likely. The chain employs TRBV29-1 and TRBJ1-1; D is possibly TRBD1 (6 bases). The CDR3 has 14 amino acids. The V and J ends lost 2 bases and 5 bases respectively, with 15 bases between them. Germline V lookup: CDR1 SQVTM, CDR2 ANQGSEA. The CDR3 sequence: CSVEFEEGGTEAFF. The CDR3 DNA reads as TGCAGCGTTGAATTTGAAGAGGGGGGGACTGAAGCTTTCTTT.

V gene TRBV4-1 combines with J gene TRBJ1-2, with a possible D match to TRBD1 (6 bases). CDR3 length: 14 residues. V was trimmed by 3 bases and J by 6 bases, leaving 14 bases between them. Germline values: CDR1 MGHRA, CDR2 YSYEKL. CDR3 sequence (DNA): TGCGCCAGCAGCCACCCACAGGGAGGGAATGGCTACACCTTC. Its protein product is CASSHPQGGNGYTF.

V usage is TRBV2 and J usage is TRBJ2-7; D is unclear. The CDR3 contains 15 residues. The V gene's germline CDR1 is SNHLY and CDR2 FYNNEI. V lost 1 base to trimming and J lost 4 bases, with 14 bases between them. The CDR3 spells CASSEGPPAQYEQYF. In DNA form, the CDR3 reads TGTGCCAGCAGTGAAGGGCCCCCGGCCCAATACGAGCAGTACTTC.

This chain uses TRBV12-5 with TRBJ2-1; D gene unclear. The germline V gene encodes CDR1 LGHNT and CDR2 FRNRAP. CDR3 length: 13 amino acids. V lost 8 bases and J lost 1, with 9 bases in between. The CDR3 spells CASSKPSYNEQFF. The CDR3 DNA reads TGTGCTAGTTCGAAGCCGTCCTACAATGAGCAGTTCTTC.

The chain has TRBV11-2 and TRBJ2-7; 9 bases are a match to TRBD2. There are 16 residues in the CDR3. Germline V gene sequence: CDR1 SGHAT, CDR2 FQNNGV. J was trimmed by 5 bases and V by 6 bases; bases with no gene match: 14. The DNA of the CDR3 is TGTGCCAGCAGTTCCCCGGGAGTAGCGGGAGTGGACGAGCAGTACTTC. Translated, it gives CASSSPGVAGVDEQYF.